The rows below give T cell receptor beta chains drawn from one sample of a study of blood T cell repertoires in COVID-19. TCRdb keeps only in-frame clones here, not all; method: immunoSEQ multiplex PCR. The table lists about 150,000 clones, approximately 80% of them singletons, with approximately 2.7% in the top ten. Sequenced material: peripheral blood. All receptors come from a woman aged 40 to 49 with active or convalescent COVID-19. The CDR3 runs from the conserved cysteine through the conserved F or W. The D gene is left open where the match is weak. The size entry is marked missing in some rows and otherwise reads once, few, many or a size class.

D,J,size,V,DNA,CDR3
-,TRBJ1-2,few,TRBV6-1,TGTGCCAGCAGTGAAGGAGGGAACTATGGCTACACCTTC,CASSEGGNYGYTF
-,TRBJ1-2,-,TRBV29-1,TGCAGCGTTGAAGATGGTTGGGGCCCGCGACAGGCCCAATTCGTAGCTAACTATGGCTACACCTTC,CSVEDGWGPRQAQFVANYGYTF
TRBD1,TRBJ1-2,-,TRBV3-1/TRBV3-2,TGTGCCAGCAGCCCGGGGACAGGGAGACTTGGCTACACCTTC,CASSPGTGRLGYTF
TRBD1,TRBJ1-5,-,TRBV30,TGTGCCTGGGCGGGACAGGGGAATCAGCCCCAGCATTTT,CAWAGQGNQPQHF
-,TRBJ1-1,-,TRBV19,TGTGCCAGTAGTATCGGTCGGACTGAAGCTTTCTTT,CASSIGRTEAFF
-,TRBJ2-7,-,TRBV27,TGTGCCAGCAGTTTATCGCCAGGGAGGGAGCAGTACTTC,CASSLSPGREQYF
-,TRBJ2-2,-,TRBV6-1,TGTGCCAGCAGTGAATCGGCTAGTGACACCGGGGAGCTGTTTTTT,CASSESASDTGELFF
-,TRBJ2-4,-,TRBV5-1,TGCGCCAGCAGCCCCCTCCGAGGGACCAAAAACATTCAGTACTTC,CASSPLRGTKNIQYF
TRBD1,TRBJ1-1,-,TRBV7-6,TGTGCCAGCAGCTCAAACAGAAACGTACAGGGGTTACGGTTCATTGAAGCTTTCTTT,CASSSNRNVQGLRFIEAFF
TRBD2,TRBJ2-5,-,TRBV5-1,TGCGCCAGCAAAGTGGCCCCAAGGGCTAGCGGAACCCAAGAGACCCAGTACTTC,CASKVAPRASGTQETQYF
-,TRBJ1-2,-,TRBV5-6,TGTGCCTCCTCTGGGGGAGGGAACTATGGCTACACCTTC,CASSGGGNYGYTF